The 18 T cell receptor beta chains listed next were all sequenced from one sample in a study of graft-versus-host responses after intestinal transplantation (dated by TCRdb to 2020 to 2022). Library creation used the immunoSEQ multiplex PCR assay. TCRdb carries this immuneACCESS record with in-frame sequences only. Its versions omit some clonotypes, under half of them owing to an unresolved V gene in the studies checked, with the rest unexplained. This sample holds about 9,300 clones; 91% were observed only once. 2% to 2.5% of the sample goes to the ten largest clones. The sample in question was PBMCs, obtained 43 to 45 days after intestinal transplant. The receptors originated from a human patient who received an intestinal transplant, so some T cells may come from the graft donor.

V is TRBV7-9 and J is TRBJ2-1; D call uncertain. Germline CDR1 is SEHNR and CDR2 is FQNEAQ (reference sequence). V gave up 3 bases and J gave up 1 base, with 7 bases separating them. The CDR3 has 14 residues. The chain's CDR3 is CASSFTVSYNEQFF. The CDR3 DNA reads TGTGCCAGCAGCTTTACAGTGTCCTACAATGAGCAGTTCTTC.

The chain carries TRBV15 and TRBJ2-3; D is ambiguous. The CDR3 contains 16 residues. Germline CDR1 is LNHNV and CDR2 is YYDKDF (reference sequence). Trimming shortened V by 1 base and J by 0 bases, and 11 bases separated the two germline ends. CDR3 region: CATSRVRGRSTDTQYF. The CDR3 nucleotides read TGTGCCACCAGCAGAGTGAGAGGTCGCAGCACAGATACGCAGTATTTT.

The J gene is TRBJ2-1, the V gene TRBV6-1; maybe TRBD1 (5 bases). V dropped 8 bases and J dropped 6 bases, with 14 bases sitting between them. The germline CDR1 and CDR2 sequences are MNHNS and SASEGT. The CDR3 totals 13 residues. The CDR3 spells CASSGRVVNEQFF. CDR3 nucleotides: TGTGCCAGCTCTGGCAGGGTGGTCAATGAGCAGTTCTTC.

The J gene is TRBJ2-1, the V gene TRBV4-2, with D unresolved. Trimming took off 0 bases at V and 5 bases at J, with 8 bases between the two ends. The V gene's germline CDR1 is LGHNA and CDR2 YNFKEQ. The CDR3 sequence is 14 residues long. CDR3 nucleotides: TGTGCCAGCAGCCAAGAGTATTCCGACAATGAGCAGTTCTTC. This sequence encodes CASSQEYSDNEQFF.

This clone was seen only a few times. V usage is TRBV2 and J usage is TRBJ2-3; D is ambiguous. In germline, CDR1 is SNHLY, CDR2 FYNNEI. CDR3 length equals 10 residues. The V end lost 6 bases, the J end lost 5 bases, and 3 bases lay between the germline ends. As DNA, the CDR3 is TGTGCCAGCAGGGGAGATACGCAGTATTTT. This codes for CASRGDTQYF.

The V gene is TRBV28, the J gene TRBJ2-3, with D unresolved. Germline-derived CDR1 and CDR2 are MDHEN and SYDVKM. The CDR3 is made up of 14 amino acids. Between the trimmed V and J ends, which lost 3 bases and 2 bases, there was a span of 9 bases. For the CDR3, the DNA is TGTGCCAGCAGTTTTAGAGTACTCACAGATACGCAGTATTTT. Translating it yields CASSFRVLTDTQYF.

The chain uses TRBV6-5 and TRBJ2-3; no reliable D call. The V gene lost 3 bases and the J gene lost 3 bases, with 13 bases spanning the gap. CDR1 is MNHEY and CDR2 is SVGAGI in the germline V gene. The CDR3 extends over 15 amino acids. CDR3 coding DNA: TGTGCCAGCAGTTATTTGGCCCCTGGGACAGATACGCAGTATTTT. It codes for CASSYLAPGTDTQYF.

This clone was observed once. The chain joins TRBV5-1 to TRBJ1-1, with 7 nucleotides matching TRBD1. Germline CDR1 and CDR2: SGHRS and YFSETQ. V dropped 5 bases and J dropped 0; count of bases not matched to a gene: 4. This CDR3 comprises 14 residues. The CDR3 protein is CASRQGRMNTEAFF. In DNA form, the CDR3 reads TGCGCCAGCAGACAGGGGAGAATGAACACTGAAGCTTTCTTT. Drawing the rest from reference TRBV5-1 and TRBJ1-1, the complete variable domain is KAGVTQTPRYLIKTRGQQVTLSCSPISGHRSVSWYQQTPGQGLQFLFEYFSETQRNKGNFPGRFSGRQFSNSRSEMNVSTLELGDSALYLCASRQGRMNTEAFFGQGTRLTVV.

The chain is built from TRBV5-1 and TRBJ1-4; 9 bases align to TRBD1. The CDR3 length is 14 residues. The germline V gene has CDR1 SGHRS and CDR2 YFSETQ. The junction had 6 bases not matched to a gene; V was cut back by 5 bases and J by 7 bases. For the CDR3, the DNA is TGCGCCAGCAGAACCGGGACAGGGACTGAAAAACTGTTTTTT. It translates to CASRTGTGTEKLFF.

In nucleotides, the CDR3 is TGTGCCACCGCGTCGGGCAATGAGCAGTTCTTC. Amino acids: CATASGNEQFF. The chain recombines TRBV15 with TRBJ2-1; D call uncertain. The V gene's germline CDR1 is LNHNV and CDR2 YYDKDF (reference sequence). V was clipped by 8 bases and J by 6 bases, with 8 bases between them. The CDR3 extends over 11 amino acids.

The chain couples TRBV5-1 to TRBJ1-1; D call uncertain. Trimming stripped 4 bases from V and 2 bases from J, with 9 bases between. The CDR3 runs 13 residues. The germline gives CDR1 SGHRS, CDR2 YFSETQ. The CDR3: CASSAEFNTEAFF. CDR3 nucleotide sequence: TGCGCCAGCAGCGCGGAGTTCAACACTGAAGCTTTCTTT.

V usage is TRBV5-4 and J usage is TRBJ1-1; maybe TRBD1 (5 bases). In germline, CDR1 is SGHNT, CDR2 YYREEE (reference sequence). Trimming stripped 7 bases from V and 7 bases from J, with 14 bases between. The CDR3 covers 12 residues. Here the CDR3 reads CASFSGANEAFF. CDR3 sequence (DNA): TGTGCCAGCTTCAGTGGGGCCAATGAAGCTTTCTTT. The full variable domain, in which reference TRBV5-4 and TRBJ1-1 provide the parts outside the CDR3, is ETGVTQSPTHLIKTRGQQVTLRCSSQSGHNTVSWYQQALGQGPQFIFQYYREEENGRGNFPPRFSGLQFPNYSSELNVNALELDDSALYLCASFSGANEAFFGQGTRLTVV.

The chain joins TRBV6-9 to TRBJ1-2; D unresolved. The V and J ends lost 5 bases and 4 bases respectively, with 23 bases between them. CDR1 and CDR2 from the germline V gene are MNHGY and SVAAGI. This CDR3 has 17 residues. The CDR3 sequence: CASSAFRSYGKTYGYTF. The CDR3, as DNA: TGTGCCAGCAGTGCATTTAGGTCTTACGGAAAGACCTATGGCTACACCTTC.

As DNA, the CDR3 is TGTGCCAGCAGTTTAGGGTCGAGGAGCAACACCGGGGAGCTGTTTTTT. Amino acid sequence: CASSLGSRSNTGELFF. The chain links TRBV28 to TRBJ2-2, with D hard to call. In germline, CDR1 is MDHEN, CDR2 SYDVKM. V was cut by 2 bases and J by 2 bases, with 12 bases left in between. This CDR3 has 16 residues.

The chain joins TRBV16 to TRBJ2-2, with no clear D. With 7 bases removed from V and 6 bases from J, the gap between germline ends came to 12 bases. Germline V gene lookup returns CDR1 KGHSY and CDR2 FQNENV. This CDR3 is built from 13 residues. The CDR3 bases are TGTGCCAGCATTCTGGGGATCCCCGGGGAGCTGTTTTTT. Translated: CASILGIPGELFF.

The CDR3 sequence: CASSQEAAGGTYEQYF. The CDR3 region has the DNA TGCGCCAGCAGCCAAGAGGCGGCGGGAGGGACCTACGAGCAGTACTTC. The chain is built from TRBV4-1 and TRBJ2-7; 9 nucleotides line up with TRBD2. The V segment lost 0 bases and the J segment 2 bases; nucleotides outside the gene matches: 5. The CDR3 contains 16 residues. The germline gives CDR1 MGHRA, CDR2 YSYEKL.

CDR3 in amino acids: CASSWGPRETQYF. The CDR3 DNA follows: TGTGCCAGCAGCTGGGGCCCTCGGGAGACCCAGTACTTC. The chain couples TRBV7-3 to TRBJ2-5, with TRBD1 as a possible D gene (5 bases). The germline V gene has CDR1 SGHTA and CDR2 FQGTGA. This CDR3 region has 13 residues. Deletions cut 4 bases from V and 5 bases from J, with 11 bases between. The whole variable domain, filled in from reference TRBV7-3 and TRBJ2-5, reads GAGVSQTPSNKVTEKGKYVELRCDPISGHTALYWYRQSLGQGPEFLIYFQGTGAADDSGLPNDRFFAVRPEGSVSTLKIQRTERGDSAVYLCASSWGPRETQYFGPGTRLLVL.

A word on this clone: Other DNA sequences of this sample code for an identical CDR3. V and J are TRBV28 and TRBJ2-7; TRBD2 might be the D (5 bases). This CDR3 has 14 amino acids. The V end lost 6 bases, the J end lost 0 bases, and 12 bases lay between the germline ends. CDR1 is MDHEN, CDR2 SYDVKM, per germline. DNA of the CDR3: TGTGCCAGCAGCTTTGCGGGTGCCTCCTACGAGCAGTACTTC. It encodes CASSFAGASYEQYF. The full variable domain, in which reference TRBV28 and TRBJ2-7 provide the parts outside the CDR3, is DVKVTQSSRYLVKRTGEKVFLECVQDMDHENMFWYRQDPGLGLRLIYFSYDVKMKEKGDIPEGYSVSREKKERFSLILESASTNQTSMYLCASSFAGASYEQYFGPGTRLTVT.